The rows below give T cell receptor beta chains drawn from one sample of a study of blood T cell repertoires in COVID-19. Generated by immunoSEQ multiplex PCR, the TCRdb table keeps only in-frame clones and is missing some. The data contain 250,000 to 300,000 clones, roughly 85% of them singletons. The specimen was peripheral blood. Receptors originate from a man aged 45 to 65 with active or convalescent COVID-19. Each CDR3 is given with its conserved first and last residue. D genes are given only for firm matches. Clone sizes are given selectively: once, few, many, or a class where the clone is expanded.

V gene: TRBV11-1; clone size: NA; J gene: TRBJ2-7; D gene: TRBD1; CDR3 protein: CASSPGQAFYEQYF; CDR3 DNA: TGTGCCAGCAGCCCGGGACAGGCTTTTTACGAGCAGTACTTC
V gene: TRBV24-1; clone size: NA; J gene: TRBJ1-2; D gene: TRBD1; CDR3 protein: CATRTGSTNYGYTF; CDR3 DNA: TGTGCCACCAGGACAGGGTCGACTAACTATGGCTACACCTTC
V gene: TRBV7-9; clone size: NA; J gene: TRBJ1-6; D gene: NA; CDR3 protein: CASSDSYGHASPLHF; CDR3 DNA: TGTGCCAGCAGTGATAGCTATGGCCACGCATCACCCCTCCACTTT
V gene: TRBV5-1; clone size: NA; J gene: TRBJ2-2; D gene: NA; CDR3 protein: CASSLQTGDTGELFF; CDR3 DNA: TGCGCCAGCAGCTTGCAGACGGGAGACACCGGGGAGCTGTTTTTT
V gene: TRBV5-1; clone size: NA; J gene: TRBJ1-5; D gene: NA; CDR3 protein: CASSLAGGVQPQHF; CDR3 DNA: TGCGCCAGCAGCTTGGCCGGGGGGGTTCAGCCCCAGCATTTT
V gene: TRBV15; clone size: few; J gene: TRBJ1-2; D gene: TRBD1; CDR3 protein: CATSRDSGQGARTF; CDR3 DNA: TGTGCCACCAGCAGAGATAGTGGGCAGGGGGCGCGGACCTTC
V gene: TRBV5-6; clone size: NA; J gene: TRBJ1-1; D gene: NA; CDR3 protein: CASSLGTRLTEAFF; CDR3 DNA: TGTGCCAGCAGCTTGGGGACACGGTTAACTGAAGCTTTCTTT
V gene: TRBV9; clone size: NA; J gene: TRBJ2-1; D gene: NA; CDR3 protein: CASSVEWRVSNEQFF; CDR3 DNA: TGTGCCAGCAGCGTAGAGTGGAGGGTCTCCAATGAGCAGTTCTTC
V gene: TRBV7-8; clone size: NA; J gene: TRBJ2-3; D gene: TRBD1; CDR3 protein: CASIPGQGRTWGDTQYF; CDR3 DNA: TGTGCCAGCATCCCCGGACAGGGCAGAACGTGGGGAGATACGCAGTATTTT
V gene: TRBV11-2; clone size: NA; J gene: TRBJ2-7; D gene: NA; CDR3 protein: CASSLEHLKPYEQYF; CDR3 DNA: TGTGCCAGCAGCTTAGAACATCTTAAACCCTACGAGCAGTACTTC
V gene: TRBV30; clone size: NA; J gene: TRBJ1-1; D gene: NA; CDR3 protein: CAWSSVMNTEAFF; CDR3 DNA: TGTGCCTGGAGTTCAGTGATGAACACTGAAGCTTTCTTT
V gene: TRBV7-9; clone size: NA; J gene: TRBJ1-2; D gene: NA; CDR3 protein: CASSRQIGNDYGYTF; CDR3 DNA: TGTGCCAGCAGCCGACAGATCGGAAATGACTATGGCTACACCTTC
V gene: TRBV19; clone size: NA; J gene: TRBJ2-1; D gene: TRBD2; CDR3 protein: CASSISGGAYNEQFF; CDR3 DNA: TGTGCCAGTAGCATTAGCGGGGGCGCCTACAATGAGCAGTTCTTC
V gene: TRBV3-1/TRBV3-2; clone size: NA; J gene: TRBJ2-5; D gene: TRBD2; CDR3 protein: CASSQAGTSGSGTQYF; CDR3 DNA: TGTGCCAGCAGCCAAGCTGGGACTAGCGGGTCTGGGACCCAGTACTTC
V gene: TRBV30; clone size: NA; J gene: TRBJ1-1; D gene: NA; CDR3 protein: CACRRVNTEAFF; CDR3 DNA: TGTGCCTGCCGGAGGGTGAACACTGAAGCTTTCTTT
V gene: TRBV19; clone size: NA; J gene: TRBJ1-1; D gene: TRBD1; CDR3 protein: CASSIGGQVVTEAFF; CDR3 DNA: TGTGCCAGTAGTATAGGAGGACAGGTAGTCACTGAAGCTTTCTTT
V gene: TRBV3-1/TRBV3-2; clone size: NA; J gene: TRBJ2-2; D gene: NA; CDR3 protein: CASSQRIAGELFF; CDR3 DNA: TGTGCCAGCAGCCAAAGAATAGCCGGGGAGCTGTTTTTT
V gene: TRBV7-9; clone size: NA; J gene: TRBJ2-7; D gene: TRBD2; CDR3 protein: CASSDSRGSGIGSYEQYF; CDR3 DNA: TGTGCCAGCAGCGACTCTCGCGGTAGCGGGATAGGGTCCTACGAGCAGTACTTC
V gene: TRBV27; clone size: NA; J gene: TRBJ2-7; D gene: TRBD2; CDR3 protein: CASKQRGSYEQYF; CDR3 DNA: TGTGCCAGCAAGCAGCGGGGCTCCTACGAGCAGTACTTC
V gene: TRBV15; clone size: NA; J gene: TRBJ1-2; D gene: NA; CDR3 protein: CATSRDRKDVGGRNYGYTF; CDR3 DNA: TGTGCCACCAGCAGAGATAGAAAGGACGTGGGGGGAAGGAACTATGGCTACACCTTC